Following are 11 T cell receptor beta chains from one sample sequenced in a study of breast tumors, draining lymph nodes, adjacent tissues. From the multiplex PCR reads, TCRdb called clonotypes with MiXCR, one entry per CDR3 protein. Of some 97,000 distinct CDR3 sequences in the sample, approximately 21% are singletons; the top ten hold more than 0.9%. The lymph nodes were axillary draining lymph nodes from breast cancer patients. Input material: axillary lymph node tissue. These TCRs come from a female donor with breast cancer. Some clones in this sample may be carry-over from other donors' samples.

This clonotype was counted ten times or more. J is TRBJ2-7 and V is TRBV12-3 or TRBV12-4; TRBD2 agrees at 8 bases. The junction had 17 bases not matched to a gene; V was cut back by 7 bases and J by 12 bases. The CDR3 covers 14 residues. CDR3 in amino acids: CASNTRGESPWRYF. DNA of the CDR3: TGTGCCAGCAACACGCGGGGGGAGTCCCCTTGGCGGTACTTC.

In its sample, this clonotype was seen many times. The chain carries TRBV9 and TRBJ1-2; D not certain. Germline-derived CDR1 and CDR2 are SGDLS and YYNGEE. V lost 0 bases and J lost 7, with 10 bases in between. This CDR3 has 13 amino acids. CDR3: CASSVDLGRGYTF. Written as DNA, the CDR3 is TGTGCCAGCAGCGTAGATCTGGGTCGTGGCTACACCTTC.

There are many counts of this clonotype. The J gene is TRBJ2-7, the V gene TRBV10-3, with TRBD2 identical over 10 bases. CDR1 is ENHRY, CDR2 SYGVKD, per germline. The J segment lost 2 bases and the V segment lost 10 bases, leaving 14 bases of the junction unmatched. This CDR3 is built from 16 residues. CDR3 amino acids: CATANPTSGLTYEQYF. The CDR3 nucleotides are TGTGCCACCGCGAACCCGACTAGCGGGTTGACCTACGAGCAGTACTTC.

This clonotype was counted many times. The chain recombines TRBV7-2 with TRBJ1-4; perhaps TRBD1 as D (5 bases). The CDR3 runs to 12 residues. From germline, CDR1 is SGHTA and CDR2 FQGNSA. V dropped 3 bases and J dropped 9 bases, with 8 bases sitting between them. CDR3 protein: CASSFSGQKLFF. In nucleotides, the CDR3 is TGTGCCAGCAGCTTTTCGGGGCAAAAACTGTTTTTT.

Points on this clonotype: A clone one base away is much larger, so this may be a read error. This rearrangement joins TRBV5-1 to TRBJ1-3; 7 positions agree with TRBD1. The CDR3 runs to 17 residues. Germline CDR1 reads SGHRS; CDR2 reads YFSETQ. The CDR3 reads CASSLATQGEAGNTVYF. In DNA form, the CDR3 reads TGCGCCAGCAGCTTGGCCACCCAGGGGGAGGCTGGAAACACCGTATATTTT. Combining the CDR3 with reference TRBV5-1 and TRBJ1-3 gives the whole variable domain KAGVTQTPRYLIKTRGQQVTLSCSPISGHRSVSWYQQTPGQGLQFLFEYFSETQRNKGNFPGRFSGRQFSNSRSEMNVSTLELGDSALYLCASSLATQGEAGNTVYFGEGSWLTVV.

Many counts were recorded for this clonotype. In DNA form, the CDR3 reads TGCGCCAGCAGTGAGGGCCAAGTGAGGACCCAGTACTTC. It is translated as CASSEGQVRTQYF. The rearrangement links TRBV10-2 to TRBJ2-5; D remains ambiguous. Trimming took off 2 bases at V and 7 bases at J, with 11 bases between the two ends. This CDR3 spans 13 amino acids. Germline V CDR1 and CDR2: WSHSY, SAAADI.

The table lists this clonotype with many counts. V and J are TRBV7-8 and TRBJ1-2, with TRBD1 as a possible D gene (5 bases). Trimming stripped 5 bases from V and 7 bases from J, with 17 bases between. The V gene's germline CDR1 is SGHVS and CDR2 FQNEAQ. This CDR3 has 14 amino acids. The CDR3, as DNA: TGTGCCAGCAGCATGGTAACGGGGGACGGTGGCTACACCTTC. It is translated as CASSMVTGDGGYTF.

There are many counts of this clonotype. The chain recombines TRBV2 with TRBJ2-7; D might be TRBD1 (6 bases). V shed 6 bases and J shed 4 bases, with 13 bases lying between them. CDR1 and CDR2 from the germline V gene are SNHLY and FYNNEI. The CDR3 runs 13 residues. The CDR3 region has the DNA TGTGCCAGCAGCAGGGGCAGGGAGTACGAGCAGTACTTC. This sequence encodes CASSRGREYEQYF.

This clonotype was counted many times. J is TRBJ2-1 and V is TRBV6-5; a weak D match, TRBD2 (5 bases). V was pared by 4 bases and J by 12 bases, with 13 bases between. Germline V gene lookup returns CDR1 MNHEY and CDR2 SVGAGI. The CDR3 is made up of 12 amino acids. The CDR3 DNA reads as TGTGCCAGCAGTTCGAGGGCCCTCGGGCAGTTCTTC. The encoded protein is CASSSRALGQFF.

On this clonotype itself: A much larger clone lies one base from this, so it may be a read error. The chain couples TRBV27 to TRBJ2-7; TRBD1 agrees at 10 bases. CDR3 length: 14 residues. Per germline, CDR1 MNHEY and CDR2 SMNVEV (reference sequence). CDR3 bases: TGTGCCTGCAGTTCAGACAGGGGGCGTTACGAGCAGTACTTC. It encodes CACSSDRGRYEQYF.

The sample holds many counts of this clonotype. V is TRBV6-1 and J is TRBJ1-2, with D possibly matching TRBD1 (6 bases). This CDR3 contains 14 residues. V shed 7 bases and J shed 8 bases, with 20 bases lying between them. The germline CDR1 and CDR2 sequences are MNHNS and SASEGT. The CDR3 spells CASKNITGSRGYTF. The CDR3 nucleotides are TGTGCCAGCAAAAATATTACAGGGTCGAGAGGCTACACCTTC.